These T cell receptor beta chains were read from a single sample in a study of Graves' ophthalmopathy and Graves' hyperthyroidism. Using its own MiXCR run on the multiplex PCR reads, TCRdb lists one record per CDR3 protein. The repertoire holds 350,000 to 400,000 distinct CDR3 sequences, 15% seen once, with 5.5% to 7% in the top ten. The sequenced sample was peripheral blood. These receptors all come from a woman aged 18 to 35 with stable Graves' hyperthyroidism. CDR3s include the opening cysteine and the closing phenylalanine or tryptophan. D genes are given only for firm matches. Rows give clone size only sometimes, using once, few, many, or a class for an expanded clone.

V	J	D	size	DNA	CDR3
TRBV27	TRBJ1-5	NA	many	TGTGCCACTGGGGGTATTGGGCGGCCCCAGCATTTT	CATGGIGRPQHF
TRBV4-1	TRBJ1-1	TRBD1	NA	TGCGCCAGCAGCCAACGGGACAGTGAAGCTTTCTTT	CASSQRDSEAFF
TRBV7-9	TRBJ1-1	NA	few	TGTGCCAGCAGCTTAGACAGGGTTTTTCCTGAAGCTTTCTTT	CASSLDRVFPEAFF
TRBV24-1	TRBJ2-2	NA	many	TGTGCCACCAGTGATTTCGGAGGGGGGGCCTTCGGCACCGGGGAGCTGTTTTTT	CATSDFGGGAFGTGELFF
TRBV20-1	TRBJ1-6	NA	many	TGCAGTGCCCTAAAACCAGACGGCAGAACTAATTCACCCCTCCACTTT	CSALKPDGRTNSPLHF
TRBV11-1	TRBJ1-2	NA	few	TGTGCCAGCAGCCGCGGGGGGGGCTATCTCGGCTACACCTTC	CASSRGGGYLGYTF
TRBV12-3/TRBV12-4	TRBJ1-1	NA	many	TGTGCCAGCCGGCCTCAAAACACTGAAGCTTTCTTT	CASRPQNTEAFF
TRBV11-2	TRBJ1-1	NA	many	TGTGCCAGCAGCCGGTCCCAGGGAGCCTGGGGCACTGAAGCTTTCTTT	CASSRSQGAWGTEAFF
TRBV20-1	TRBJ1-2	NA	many	TGCAGTGCTAGTCGCACAGGGCCCTATGGCTACACCTTC	CSASRTGPYGYTF
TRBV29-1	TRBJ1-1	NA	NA	TGCAGCGTTGTGGGGAGCTCTGAAGCTTTCTTT	CSVVGSSEAFF
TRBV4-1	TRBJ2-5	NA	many	TGCGCCAGCAGCCAAGGGATTATAGGAGAGACCCAGTACTTC	CASSQGIIGETQYF
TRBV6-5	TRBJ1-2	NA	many	TGTGCCAGCTCGATGGCGGGGAACTATGGCTACACCTTC	CASSMAGNYGYTF
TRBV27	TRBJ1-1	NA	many	TGTGCCAGCAGGCTCTCGGGGGGCACTGAAGCTTTCTTT	CASRLSGGTEAFF
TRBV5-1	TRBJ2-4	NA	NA	TGCGCCAGCAGCTTAGGGCGGGACATTCAGTACTTC	CASSLGRDIQYF
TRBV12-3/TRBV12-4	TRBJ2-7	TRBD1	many	TGTGCCAGCAGTTTGATGGTCGGGACAGGGCCCCACGAGCAGTACTTC	CASSLMVGTGPHEQYF
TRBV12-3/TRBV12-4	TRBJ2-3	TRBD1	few	TGTGCCAGCACCAAGGACAGGGGATTGGATGCGCAGTATTTT	CASTKDRGLDAQYF
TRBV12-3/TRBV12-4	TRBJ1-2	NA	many	TGTGCCAGCAGCCGACGGGCAGGGGCTGAGAACTATGGCTACACCTTC	CASSRRAGAENYGYTF
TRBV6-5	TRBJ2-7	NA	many	TGTGCCAGCAGTTACCTATACGAGCAGTACTTC	CASSYLYEQYF
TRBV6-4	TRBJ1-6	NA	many	TGTGCCAGCAGTGACTCACCACGTTCACCCCTCCACTTT	CASSDSPRSPLHF
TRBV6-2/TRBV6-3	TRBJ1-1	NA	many	TGTGCCAGCCAGACGAGATCGAACACTGAAGCTTTCTTT	CASQTRSNTEAFF
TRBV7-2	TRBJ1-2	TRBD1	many	TGTGCCAGCAGCACAGGGACAGTTTACTATGGCTACACCTTC	CASSTGTVYYGYTF
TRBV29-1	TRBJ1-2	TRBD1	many	TGCAGCGTTGATTGGACAGGGGGTAACTATGGCTACACCTTC	CSVDWTGGNYGYTF